This is a list of T cell receptor beta chains from one sample in a study of CD8 T cells in Susac syndrome. TCRdb reprocessed the immunoSEQ multiplex PCR reads with MiXCR, giving one entry per CDR3 protein. In the table there are 55,000 to 70,000 distinct CDR3 sequences, about 95% of which are singletons. Specimen: CD8+ T cells from PBMCs. All receptors derive from a human donor in good health. Each CDR3 is given with its conserved first and last residue. Each record gives: V gene, D gene, clone size, J gene, CDR3 protein, CDR3 DNA. D genes are given only for firm matches. Expanded clones get a size class; other rows say once, few or many, or leave the size out.

TRBV7-9,-,-,TRBJ2-7,CASSLNPGSYEQYF,TGTGCCAGCAGCTTAAACCCAGGGTCCTACGAGCAGTACTTC
TRBV6-5,TRBD2,-,TRBJ2-3,CASSYSLAGGPDTQYF,TGTGCCAGCAGTTACTCACTAGCGGGGGGGCCAGATACGCAGTATTTT
TRBV7-3,TRBD1,-,TRBJ2-2,CASSSTGGTGELFF,TGTGCCAGCAGTTCGACAGGGGGTACCGGGGAGCTGTTTTTT
TRBV4-3,TRBD1,once,TRBJ1-2,CASSQDRPGTGAYGYTF,TGCGCCAGCAGCCAAGATAGGCCCGGGACAGGGGCTTATGGCTACACCTTC
TRBV30,TRBD1,few,TRBJ2-7,CAWTQGRQGNYEQYF,TGTGCCTGGACCCAGGGGAGACAGGGGAACTACGAGCAGTACTTC
TRBV7-8,-,-,TRBJ1-1,CASSFSRRGGTEAFF,TGTGCCAGCAGCTTCTCCCGCCGGGGGGGGACTGAAGCTTTCTTT
TRBV7-9,-,-,TRBJ2-7,CASSSRGSPNEQYF,TGTGCCAGCAGCTCGCGGGGCTCCCCCAACGAGCAGTACTTC
TRBV15,-,-,TRBJ1-5,CATSRDLGRTRPQHF,TGTGCCACCAGCAGAGACCTAGGACGGACCAGGCCCCAGCATTTT
TRBV14,-,-,TRBJ1-1,CASSQAGRGNAEAFF,TGTGCCAGCAGCCAAGCTGGGAGGGGTAACGCTGAAGCTTTCTTT
TRBV15,TRBD1,-,TRBJ1-5,CATSPRDRGPQPQHF,TGTGCCACCAGCCCCCGGGACAGGGGGCCTCAGCCCCAGCATTTT
TRBV7-9,TRBD2,once,TRBJ2-5,CASSRLAGVTQETQYF,TGTGCCAGCAGCCGTCTAGCGGGGGTAACTCAAGAGACCCAGTACTTC
TRBV3-1,TRBD1,-,TRBJ1-4,CASSQGTGIFRATNEKLFF,TGTGCCAGCAGCCAAGGGACAGGGATTTTTCGGGCAACTAATGAAAAACTGTTTTTT
TRBV2,-,-,TRBJ2-5,CASRTSGTKETQYF,TGTGCCAGCAGGACGTCAGGGACGAAAGAGACCCAGTACTTC
TRBV5-6,TRBD2,-,TRBJ2-1,CASTSGDYNEQFF,TGTGCCAGCACTAGCGGGGATTACAATGAGCAGTTCTTC
TRBV28,-,-,TRBJ1-5,CASSSGTSNQPQHF,TGTGCCAGCAGTTCCGGGACAAGCAATCAGCCCCAGCATTTT
TRBV11-2,-,-,TRBJ2-6,CASSPRIGTIIGSSGANVLTF,TGTGCCAGCAGCCCCCGAATCGGGACGATAATTGGGAGCTCTGGGGCCAACGTCCTGACTTTC
TRBV4-1,TRBD1,-,TRBJ2-5,CASSQELRQGETQYF,TGCGCCAGCAGCCAAGAGCTCCGACAGGGAGAGACCCAGTACTTC
TRBV7-6,-,few,TRBJ1-1,CASSPGFGTEAFF,TGTGCCAGCTCCCCCGGATTTGGCACTGAAGCTTTCTTT
TRBV9,TRBD2,once,TRBJ2-6,CASSYSREGTGANVLTF,TGTGCCAGCAGCTACTCCCGGGAGGGGACTGGGGCCAACGTCCTGACTTTC
TRBV4-3,-,-,TRBJ1-3,CASSQDWTGGNTIYF,TGCGCCAGCAGCCAAGATTGGACGGGCGGAAACACCATATATTTT
TRBV9,-,-,TRBJ1-1,CASSVYGRREAFF,TGTGCCAGCAGCGTATATGGTAGGCGTGAAGCTTTCTTT
TRBV6-6,TRBD1,-,TRBJ2-2,CASSSGQGARPGELFF,TGTGCCAGCAGTTCCGGACAGGGGGCCCGTCCCGGGGAGCTGTTTTTT
TRBV7-9,-,-,TRBJ1-1,CASSTRPLTDEAFF,TGTGCCAGCAGCACAAGACCTTTAACGGACGAAGCTTTCTTT
TRBV9,TRBD2,-,TRBJ2-1,CASSPGLGDNEQFF,TGTGCCAGCAGCCCAGGACTAGGGGACAATGAGCAGTTCTTC
TRBV28,TRBD1,once,TRBJ2-7,CASSLTDRGSWEQYF,TGTGCCAGCAGTTTAACGGACAGGGGATCGTGGGAGCAGTACTTC
TRBV9,-,-,TRBJ2-5,CASSGSGTLGETQYF,TGTGCCAGCAGCGGTTCCGGGACCTTGGGAGAGACCCAGTACTTC
TRBV7-9,-,-,TRBJ1-1,CASSPGLAEAFF,TGTGCCAGCAGCCCAGGCCTAGCTGAAGCTTTCTTT
TRBV7-9,-,-,TRBJ2-3,CASSSLIDTQYF,TGTGCCAGCAGCTCACTGATCGATACGCAGTATTTT
TRBV13,-,-,TRBJ1-5,CASSNNGEAFTDTQHF,TGTGCCAGCAGTAATAACGGGGAGGCCTTCACAGATACGCAGCATTTT
TRBV4-1,TRBD1,-,TRBJ2-5,CASSQSWTGVETQYF,TGCGCCAGCAGCCAATCATGGACAGGGGTGGAGACCCAGTACTTC
TRBV18,-,-,TRBJ2-6,CASSPGWRSGANVLTF,TGTGCCAGCTCACCGGGGTGGCGTTCCGGGGCCAACGTCCTGACTTTC
TRBV4-1,-,-,TRBJ2-7,CASSLSGTPVGSSYEQYF,TGCGCCAGCAGCCTCTCCGGGACGCCGGTCGGAAGCTCCTACGAGCAGTACTTC
TRBV13,-,-,TRBJ1-1,CASSFMGMNTEAFF,TGTGCCAGCAGCTTCATGGGTATGAACACTGAAGCTTTCTTT
TRBV7-8,TRBD2,-,TRBJ2-5,CASCPGLAGGIQETQYF,TGTGCCAGCTGTCCGGGACTAGCGGGGGGCATCCAAGAGACCCAGTACTTC
TRBV3-1,-,-,TRBJ2-1,CASSQGLLFNEQFF,TGTGCCAGCAGCCAGGGCCTACTTTTCAATGAGCAGTTCTTC
TRBV3-1,-,-,TRBJ1-1,CASSQATPNTEAFF,TGTGCCAGCAGCCAAGCAACCCCTAACACTGAAGCTTTCTTT
TRBV7-9,-,once,TRBJ1-1,CASSLPDSEAFF,TGTGCCAGCAGCTTACCCGACAGTGAAGCTTTCTTT
TRBV6-5,-,-,TRBJ1-1,CASSYMGTPVTEAFF,TGTGCCAGCAGTTACATGGGGACGCCGGTCACTGAAGCTTTCTTT
TRBV5-1,TRBD2,-,TRBJ2-3,CASSYLGGGGTDTQYF,TGCGCCAGCAGCTACCTAGGCGGGGGGGGAACAGATACGCAGTATTTT
TRBV5-1,TRBD1,-,TRBJ2-1,CASSLGDREVDEQFF,TGCGCCAGCAGCTTGGGGGACAGGGAGGTCGATGAGCAGTTCTTC
TRBV9,-,few,TRBJ2-2,CASSVSTGELFF,TGTGCCAGCAGCGTTAGCACCGGGGAGCTGTTTTTT
TRBV2,-,once,TRBJ2-7,CASSEGWGNREQYF,TGTGCCAGCAGTGAAGGTTGGGGGAATCGCGAGCAGTACTTC
TRBV7-9,TRBD1,-,TRBJ2-1,CASRHGTGSRDEQFF,TGTGCCAGCAGACACGGGACAGGGTCTCGGGATGAGCAGTTCTTC
TRBV28,-,once,TRBJ1-1,CASSPVTGLGTEAFF,TGTGCCAGCAGTCCGGTGACTGGGTTGGGGACTGAAGCTTTCTTT
TRBV19,-,-,TRBJ1-5,CASSSGTSLKEPQHF,TGTGCCAGTTCCTCCGGGACAAGCTTGAAGGAGCCCCAGCATTTT
TRBV19,-,-,TRBJ1-1,CASSGERIEAFF,TGTGCCAGTTCCGGGGAAAGGATTGAAGCTTTCTTT
TRBV5-1,TRBD1,-,TRBJ2-4,CASSPPSLGTGGNIQYF,TGCGCCAGCAGCCCCCCGTCCCTGGGGACAGGGGGAAACATTCAGTACTTC
TRBV6-5,TRBD1,once,TRBJ1-3,CASSSGQTSGNTIYF,TGTGCCAGCAGTTCGGGACAGACCTCTGGAAACACCATATATTTT
TRBV5-1,TRBD1,-,TRBJ1-2,CASSQGDGYTF,TGCGCCAGCAGCCAGGGGGATGGCTACACCTTC
TRBV6-1,-,-,TRBJ1-1,CASSEYRVLTEAFF,TGTGCCAGCAGTGAATACAGGGTTCTCACTGAAGCTTTCTTT